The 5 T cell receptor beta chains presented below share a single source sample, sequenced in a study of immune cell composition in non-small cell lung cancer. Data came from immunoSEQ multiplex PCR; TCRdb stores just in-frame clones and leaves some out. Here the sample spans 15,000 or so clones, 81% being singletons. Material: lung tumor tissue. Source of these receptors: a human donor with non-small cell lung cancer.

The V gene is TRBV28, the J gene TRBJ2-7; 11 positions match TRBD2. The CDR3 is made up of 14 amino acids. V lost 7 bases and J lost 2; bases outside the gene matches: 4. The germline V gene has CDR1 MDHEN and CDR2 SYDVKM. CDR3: CASNRLAGPYEQYF. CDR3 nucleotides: TGTGCCAGCAACCGACTAGCGGGACCCTACGAGCAGTACTTC.

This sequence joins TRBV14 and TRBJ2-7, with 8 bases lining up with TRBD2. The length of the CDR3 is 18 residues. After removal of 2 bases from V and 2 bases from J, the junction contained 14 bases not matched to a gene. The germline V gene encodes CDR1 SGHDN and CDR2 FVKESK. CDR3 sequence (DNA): TGTGCCAGCAGCCAAAGGACAGTCAGACTAGCGTACCCCTACGAGCAGTACTTC. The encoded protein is CASSQRTVRLAYPYEQYF.

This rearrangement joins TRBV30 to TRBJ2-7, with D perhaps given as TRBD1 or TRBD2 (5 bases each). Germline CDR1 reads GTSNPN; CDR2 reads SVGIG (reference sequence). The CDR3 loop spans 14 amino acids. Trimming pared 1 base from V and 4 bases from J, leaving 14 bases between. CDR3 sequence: CAWSGSGPIYEQYF. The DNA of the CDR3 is TGTGCCTGGAGTGGCTCGGGACCAATTTACGAGCAGTACTTC.

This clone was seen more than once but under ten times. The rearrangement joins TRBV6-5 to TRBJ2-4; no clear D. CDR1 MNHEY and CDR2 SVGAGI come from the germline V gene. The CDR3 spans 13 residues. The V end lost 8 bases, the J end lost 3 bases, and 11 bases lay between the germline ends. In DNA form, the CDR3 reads TGTGCCAGCGAGAAGATGGGCAAAAACATTCAGTACTTC. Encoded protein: CASEKMGKNIQYF.

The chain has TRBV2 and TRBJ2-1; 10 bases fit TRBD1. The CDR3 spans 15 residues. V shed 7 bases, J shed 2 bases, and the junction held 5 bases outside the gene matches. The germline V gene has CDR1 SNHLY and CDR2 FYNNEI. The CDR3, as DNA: TGTGCCAGCATGCGACAGGGGGCCCCCTACAATGAGCAGTTCTTC. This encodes CASMRQGAPYNEQFF.